This is a list of T cell receptor beta chains from one sample in a study of blood T cell repertoires in COVID-19. Sequencing used immunoSEQ multiplex PCR; TCRdb keeps in-frame clones, though not all of them. The table lists 310,000 or so clones, 80% to 90% of them singletons. The source material was peripheral blood. The receptors come from a woman aged 45-65 years with acute or convalescent COVID-19. CDR3s include the opening cysteine and the closing phenylalanine or tryptophan. The D gene is left open where the match is weak. Rows give clone size only sometimes, using once, few, many, or a class for an expanded clone.

abundance,j_gene,v_gene,d_gene,CDR3aa,CDR3nt
NA,TRBJ1-3,TRBV6-5,NA,CASRDTTGNTIYF,TGTGCCAGCCGGGACACAACTGGAAACACCATATATTTT
NA,TRBJ2-3,TRBV9,TRBD1,CASSPTDRVPDTQYF,TGTGCCAGCAGCCCCACGGACAGGGTACCAGATACGCAGTATTTT
NA,TRBJ1-2,TRBV5-1,NA,CASTPSGGTNYGYTF,TGCGCCAGCACTCCCAGCGGGGGTACTAACTATGGCTACACCTTC
NA,TRBJ1-1,TRBV10-3,NA,CAIRASVTEAFF,TGTGCCATCAGAGCGAGTGTGACTGAAGCTTTCTTT
NA,TRBJ1-1,TRBV15,NA,CATSRVGGVGSAFF,TGTGCCACCAGCAGAGTTGGGGGGGTCGGGTCCGCTTTCTTT
once,TRBJ2-2,TRBV5-1,NA,CASSVPGLGADTGELFF,TGCGCCAGCAGCGTCCCCGGGCTGGGGGCCGACACCGGGGAGCTGTTTTTT
NA,TRBJ1-1,TRBV5-1,NA,CASSLAGAGTEAFF,TGCGCCAGCAGCTTGGCAGGGGCTGGCACTGAAGCTTTCTTT
NA,TRBJ1-1,TRBV7-8,NA,CASSQYSEAFF,TGTGCCAGCAGCCAGTACAGTGAAGCTTTCTTT
NA,TRBJ1-1,TRBV18,TRBD1,CASSPLRTGEGNTEAFF,TGTGCCAGCTCACCACTAAGGACAGGGGAGGGGAACACTGAAGCTTTCTTT
few,TRBJ1-2,TRBV5-5,NA,CASSFGQGAIYGYTF,TGTGCCAGCAGCTTCGGGCAGGGTGCCATCTATGGCTACACCTTC
NA,TRBJ1-2,TRBV5-1,NA,CASSLDGVSDYGYTF,TGCGCCAGCAGCCTGGACGGAGTTTCAGATTATGGCTACACCTTC
NA,TRBJ2-3,TRBV2,TRBD2,CASSVRLAGGPRTDTQYF,TGTGCCAGCAGTGTACGTCTAGCGGGGGGGCCCCGCACAGATACGCAGTATTTT
once,TRBJ2-5,TRBV11-2,TRBD2,CASSLEASGRETQYF,TGTGCCAGCAGCTTAGAGGCTAGCGGGCGAGAGACCCAGTACTTC
NA,TRBJ1-6,TRBV7-2,NA,CASSLEPSSYNSPLHF,TGTGCCAGCAGCTTAGAACCGAGCTCCTATAATTCACCCCTCCACTTT
NA,TRBJ2-7,TRBV5-1,NA,CASSPPGIPPYEQYF,TGCGCCAGCAGTCCGCCGGGGATTCCACCTTACGAGCAGTACTTC
NA,TRBJ2-2,TRBV3-1/TRBV3-2,NA,CASSQEQGTGELFF,TGTGCCAGCAGCCAAGAGCAGGGGACCGGGGAGCTGTTTTTT
NA,TRBJ1-1,TRBV6-2/TRBV6-3,NA,CASSYTGGKSRDTEAFF,TGTGCCAGCAGTTACACGGGCGGCAAGTCGAGGGACACTGAAGCTTTCTTT
NA,TRBJ2-2,TRBV9,TRBD2,CASSVSSGGNTGELFF,TGTGCCAGCAGCGTATCTAGCGGGGGGAACACCGGGGAGCTGTTTTTT
NA,TRBJ1-2,TRBV30,NA,CAWSVSGFSYGYTF,TGTGCCTGGAGTGTTTCAGGTTTCAGCTATGGCTACACCTTC
NA,TRBJ2-7,TRBV20-1,TRBD2,CSASPPGLAGWWSYEQYF,TGCAGTGCTAGTCCGCCCGGACTAGCGGGATGGTGGTCCTACGAGCAGTACTTC
NA,TRBJ1-6,TRBV6-1,NA,CASSEQASNNSPLHF,TGTGCCAGCAGTGAACAGGCATCGAATAATTCACCCCTCCACTTT
NA,TRBJ1-1,TRBV9,TRBD1,CASSAVRGLNAEAFF,TGTGCCAGCAGCGCCGTCAGGGGGCTAAACGCTGAAGCTTTCTTT
NA,TRBJ1-5,TRBV5-4,NA,CASSLNGGAVQPQHF,TGTGCCAGCAGCTTGAACGGAGGGGCGGTACAGCCCCAGCATTTT
NA,TRBJ1-6,TRBV12-3/TRBV12-4,NA,CASSFAADSPLHF,TGTGCCAGCAGTTTTGCCGCGGATTCACCCCTCCACTTT
NA,TRBJ2-3,TRBV5-4,NA,CASSLIAADTDTQYF,TGTGCCAGCAGCTTAATCGCGGCCGACACAGATACGCAGTATTTT
NA,TRBJ1-1,TRBV11-2,NA,CASSPRSTGPDTEAFF,TGTGCCAGCAGCCCTAGATCTACAGGGCCGGACACTGAAGCTTTCTTT
NA,TRBJ1-2,TRBV4-3,TRBD1,CASSHRDRDGYTF,TGCGCCAGCAGCCACCGCGACAGGGACGGCTACACCTTC
NA,TRBJ1-1,TRBV4-2,NA,CASSPPGVGTEAFF,TGTGCCAGCAGCCCCCCCGGGGTCGGAACTGAAGCTTTCTTT
NA,TRBJ2-4,TRBV7-2,NA,CASSLNSVPSNIQYF,TGTGCCAGCAGCTTAAATAGCGTCCCCTCAAACATTCAGTACTTC
NA,TRBJ1-1,TRBV4-2,NA,CASSQESVPGLEAFF,TGTGCCAGCAGCCAAGAAAGTGTACCGGGTCTTGAAGCTTTCTTT
few,TRBJ1-2,TRBV2,NA,CASSGQTNYGYTF,TGTGCCAGCAGTGGACAGACTAACTATGGCTACACCTTC
NA,TRBJ2-5,TRBV5-4,TRBD2,CASSLGGGDKTQYF,TGTGCCAGCAGCTTGGGTGGGGGGGATAAGACCCAGTACTTC
NA,TRBJ1-4,TRBV5-6,NA,CASYSTSTNEKLFF,TGTGCCAGCTACTCGACATCAACTAATGAAAAACTGTTTTTT
NA,TRBJ2-1,TRBV4-1,NA,CASSQVDMMSYNEQFF,TGCGCCAGCAGCCAAGTGGACATGATGTCCTACAATGAGCAGTTCTTC
NA,TRBJ2-2,TRBV7-9,TRBD1,CASSQGVTGELFF,TGTGCCAGCAGCCAGGGGGTCACCGGGGAGCTGTTTTTT
NA,TRBJ2-3,TRBV5-4,NA,CASIDRVTDTQYF,TGTGCCAGCATCGACAGAGTCACAGATACGCAGTATTTT
NA,TRBJ2-2,TRBV5-4,TRBD1,CASSFPGGTNTGELFF,TGTGCCAGCAGCTTCCCAGGGGGAACGAACACCGGGGAGCTGTTTTTT
NA,TRBJ1-2,TRBV19,NA,CASFKYGYTF,TGTGCCAGTTTTAAATATGGCTACACCTTC
once,TRBJ2-7,TRBV25-1,TRBD2,CASRERESYEQYF,TGTGCCAGCAGAGAGCGGGAGAGCTACGAGCAGTACTTC
NA,TRBJ1-3,TRBV25-1,NA,CASWGSGLSGNTIYF,TGTGCCAGCTGGGGATCGGGGTTGTCTGGAAACACCATATATTTT
NA,TRBJ1-6,TRBV10-3,NA,CAISTDFARSPLHF,TGTGCCATCAGCACGGACTTCGCCCGGTCACCCCTCCACTTT
NA,TRBJ2-1,TRBV24-1,TRBD1,CATSDRDRGVGNEQFF,TGTGCCACCAGTGATCGGGACAGGGGGGTAGGAAATGAGCAGTTCTTC
once,TRBJ2-7,TRBV7-2,NA,CASSLGGHLSYEQYF,TGTGCCAGCAGCTTAGGGGGACACTTGTCCTACGAGCAGTACTTC
NA,TRBJ2-5,TRBV29-1,TRBD1,CSVDRGLYF,TGCAGCGTCGACAGGGGACTGTACTTC
few,TRBJ1-3,TRBV2,TRBD1,CASRKNRGSSGNTIYF,TGTGCCAGCCGCAAGAACAGGGGATCCTCTGGAAACACCATATATTTT
NA,TRBJ1-1,TRBV28,NA,CASSFFGDNTEAFF,TGTGCCAGCAGTTTTTTCGGGGATAACACTGAAGCTTTCTTT
NA,TRBJ2-3,TRBV24-1,TRBD1,CATSEGQGSTDTQYF,TGTGCCACCAGTGAAGGACAGGGGAGCACAGATACGCAGTATTTT
once,TRBJ2-1,TRBV11-2,NA,CASSFDGTPYNEQFF,TGTGCCAGCAGCTTTGACGGGACACCGTACAATGAGCAGTTCTTC
NA,TRBJ2-5,TRBV2,TRBD2,CASSVTSGGSGETQYF,TGTGCCAGCAGTGTGACTAGCGGGGGCTCTGGGGAGACCCAGTACTTC